This record looks at one T cell receptor (beta chain) sequence and its context. The sample is drawn from a study of blood T cells in healthy people across ages. Each individual donor underwent a draw of about 9.1 milliliters of peripheral blood. With 5 bases removed from V and 6 bases from J, the gap between germline ends came to 17 bases. The CDR3 has 14 amino acids. The second PCR ran roughly 6 to 11 cycles with a sample-barcoded 5' primer and J-beta primers. Each TCR beta cDNA got a 12-nucleotide random molecular identifier. All samples gave at least 2.5 million CDR3-containing paired-end reads. MiXCR was run by TCRdb on the 5' RACE reads, yielding one entry per CDR3 protein. The data show about 970,000 distinct CDR3 sequences, with roughly 51% seen just once and around 21% held by the top ten.

This TCR derives from a woman aged 55-70 years in good health. Sequencing input: blood. This sequence joins TRBV12-3 or TRBV12-4 and TRBJ2-7; D remains ambiguous. CDR3 region: CASSAAARVREQYF. The CDR3 bases are TGTGCCAGCAGTGCAGCCGCTCGGGTTCGCGAGCAGTACTTC.